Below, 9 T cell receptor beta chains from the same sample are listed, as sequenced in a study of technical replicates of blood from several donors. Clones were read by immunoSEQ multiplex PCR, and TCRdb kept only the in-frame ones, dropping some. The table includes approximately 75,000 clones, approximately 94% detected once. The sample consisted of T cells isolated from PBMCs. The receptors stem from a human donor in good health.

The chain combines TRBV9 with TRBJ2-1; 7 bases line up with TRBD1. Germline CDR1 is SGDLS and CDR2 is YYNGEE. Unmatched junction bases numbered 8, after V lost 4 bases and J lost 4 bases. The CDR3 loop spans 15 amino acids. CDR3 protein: CASSPSGTVYNEQFF. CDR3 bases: TGTGCCAGCAGCCCCTCCGGGACAGTTTACAATGAGCAGTTCTTC.

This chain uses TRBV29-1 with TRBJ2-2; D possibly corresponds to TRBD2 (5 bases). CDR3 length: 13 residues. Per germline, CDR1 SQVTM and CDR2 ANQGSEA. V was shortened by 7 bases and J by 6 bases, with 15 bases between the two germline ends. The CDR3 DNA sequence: TGCAGCGCCGCCGAAACTAGTGCCGGGGAGCTGTTTTTT. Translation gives CSAAETSAGELFF.

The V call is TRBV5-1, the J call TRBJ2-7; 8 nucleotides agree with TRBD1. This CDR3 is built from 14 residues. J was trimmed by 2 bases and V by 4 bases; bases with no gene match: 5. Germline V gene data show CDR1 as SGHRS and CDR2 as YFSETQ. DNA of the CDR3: TGCGCCAGCAGCGGGCGGGACAGGACCTACGAGCAGTACTTC. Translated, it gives CASSGRDRTYEQYF.

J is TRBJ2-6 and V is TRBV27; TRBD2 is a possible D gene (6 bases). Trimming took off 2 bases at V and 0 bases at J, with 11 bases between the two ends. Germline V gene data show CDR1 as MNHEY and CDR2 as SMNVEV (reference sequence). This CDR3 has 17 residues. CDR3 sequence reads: CASSLTRDSSGANVLTF. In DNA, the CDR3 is TGTGCCAGCAGTTTAACCAGGGACTCCTCTGGGGCCAACGTCCTGACTTTC.

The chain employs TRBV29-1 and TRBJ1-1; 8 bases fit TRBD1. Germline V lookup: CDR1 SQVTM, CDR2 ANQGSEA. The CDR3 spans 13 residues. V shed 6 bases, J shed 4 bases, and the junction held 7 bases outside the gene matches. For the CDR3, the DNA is TGCAGCGTACCGACAGGGGCGGGCACTGAAGCTTTCTTT. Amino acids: CSVPTGAGTEAFF.

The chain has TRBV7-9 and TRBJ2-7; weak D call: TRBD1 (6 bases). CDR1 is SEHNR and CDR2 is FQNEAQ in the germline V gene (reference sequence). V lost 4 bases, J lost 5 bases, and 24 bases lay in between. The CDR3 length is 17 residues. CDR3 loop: CASSSAFAGTNSHEQYF. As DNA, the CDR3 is TGTGCCAGCAGCTCAGCCTTTGCCGGGACAAACAGCCACGAGCAGTACTTC. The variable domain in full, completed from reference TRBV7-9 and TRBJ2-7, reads DTGVSQNPRHKITKRGQNVTFRCDPISEHNRLYWYRQTLGQGPEFLTYFQNEAQLEKSRLLSDRFSAERPKGSFSTLEIQRTEQGDSAMYLCASSSAFAGTNSHEQYFGPGTRLTVT.

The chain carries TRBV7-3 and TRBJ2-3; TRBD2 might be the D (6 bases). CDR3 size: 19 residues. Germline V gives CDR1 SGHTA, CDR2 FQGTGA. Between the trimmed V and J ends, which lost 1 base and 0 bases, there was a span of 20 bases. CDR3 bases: TGTGCCAGCAGCTTAAGGGGTTCGATAGCGGAAACCAGCACAGATACGCAGTATTTT. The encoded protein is CASSLRGSIAETSTDTQYF.

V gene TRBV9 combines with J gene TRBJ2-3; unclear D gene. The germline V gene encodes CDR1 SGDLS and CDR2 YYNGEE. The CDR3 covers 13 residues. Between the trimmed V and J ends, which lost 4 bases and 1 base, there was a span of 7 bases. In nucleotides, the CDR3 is TGTGCCAGCAGCCCCCGAGGCACAGATACGCAGTATTTT. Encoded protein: CASSPRGTDTQYF.

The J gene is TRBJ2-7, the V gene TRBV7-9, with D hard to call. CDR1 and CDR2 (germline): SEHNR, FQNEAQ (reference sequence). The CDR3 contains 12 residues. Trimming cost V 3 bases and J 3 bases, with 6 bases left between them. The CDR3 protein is CASSFQNYEQYF. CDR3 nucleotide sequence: TGTGCCAGCAGCTTTCAGAACTACGAGCAGTACTTC.